This TCR beta chain originates from a study of identical twins. This CDR3 region has 15 residues. The germline CDR1 and CDR2 sequences are MNHEY and SMNVEV (reference sequence). This clonotype was seen only a few times. One end of the junction does not line up with germline, which may come from a read error. TCRdb independently ran MiXCR on the 5' RACE reads; one entry per CDR3 protein. Of roughly 1,500,000 distinct CDR3 sequences in the sample, roughly a third were seen once. The chain carries TRBV27 and TRBJ2-6; D not resolved. Source material: cord blood. This clonotype was obtained from a newborn girl in good health. The CDR3 DNA is TGTGCCTGCAGTTTGGGTAGCACTGGGGCCAACGTCCTGACTTTC. Residues: CACSLGSTGANVLTF.